This T cell receptor (beta chain) emerged from a study of shared clonotypes between healthy human individuals. Germline loops: CDR1 SGHAT, CDR2 FQNNGV. With 2 bases removed from V and 0 bases from J, the gap between germline ends came to 9 bases. The CDR3 loop spans 15 amino acids. Sorted-subset replicate PCR reactions were performed with approximately 200 ng DNA, corresponding to tens of thousands of T cell genomes. Libraries were prepared by immunoSEQ multiplex PCR; TCRdb keeps only in-frame clonotypes and omits some of them. The sample carries about 1.5 million clones, 95% to 99% recorded once. Sequences were obtained from naive CD4+ T cells sorted from blood. Subset described: CD45RA+ positively selected. The chain joins TRBV11-2 to TRBJ2-3; possible D gene TRBD2, 6 bases. The receptor was derived from a man younger than 40 in good health. The DNA for the CDR3 is TGTGCCAGCAGCTTACTAGGGACTAGCACAGATACGCAGTATTTT. Its protein product is CASSLLGTSTDTQYF.